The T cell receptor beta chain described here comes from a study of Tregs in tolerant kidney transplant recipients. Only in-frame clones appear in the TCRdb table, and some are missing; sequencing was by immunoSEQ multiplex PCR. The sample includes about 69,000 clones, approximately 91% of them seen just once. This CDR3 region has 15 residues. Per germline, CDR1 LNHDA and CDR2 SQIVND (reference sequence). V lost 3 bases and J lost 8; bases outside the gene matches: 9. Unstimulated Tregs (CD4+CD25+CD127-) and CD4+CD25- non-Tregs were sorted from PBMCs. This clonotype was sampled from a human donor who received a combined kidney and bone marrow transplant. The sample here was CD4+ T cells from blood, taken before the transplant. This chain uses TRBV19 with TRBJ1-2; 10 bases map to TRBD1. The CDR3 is CASSIKGQGPHGYTF. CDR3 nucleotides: TGTGCCAGTAGTATCAAGGGACAGGGGCCCCACGGCTACACCTTC.